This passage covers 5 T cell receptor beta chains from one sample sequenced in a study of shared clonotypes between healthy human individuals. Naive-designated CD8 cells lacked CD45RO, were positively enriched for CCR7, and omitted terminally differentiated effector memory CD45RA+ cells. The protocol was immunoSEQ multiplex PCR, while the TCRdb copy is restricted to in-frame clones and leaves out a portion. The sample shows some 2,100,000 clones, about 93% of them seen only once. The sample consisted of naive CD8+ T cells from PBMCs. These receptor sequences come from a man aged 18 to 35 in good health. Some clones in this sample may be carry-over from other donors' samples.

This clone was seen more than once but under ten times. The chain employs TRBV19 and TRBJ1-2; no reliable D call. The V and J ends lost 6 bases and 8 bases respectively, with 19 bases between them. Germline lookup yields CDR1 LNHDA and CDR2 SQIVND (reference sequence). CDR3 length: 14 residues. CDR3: CASSYTPLTEGYTF. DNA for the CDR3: TGTGCCAGTAGCTACACACCCCTCACGGAGGGCTACACCTTC.

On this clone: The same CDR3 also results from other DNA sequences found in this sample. The CDR3 region has the DNA TGTGCCAGCAGTCCTCGGGACAGCAATCAGCCCCAGCATTTT. Translation: CASSPRDSNQPQHF. The J gene is TRBJ1-5, the V gene TRBV27, with a tentative D call TRBD1 (5 bases). V dropped 5 bases and J dropped 1 base, with 9 bases sitting between them. Germline values: CDR1 MNHEY, CDR2 SMNVEV (reference sequence). The CDR3 runs to 14 residues.

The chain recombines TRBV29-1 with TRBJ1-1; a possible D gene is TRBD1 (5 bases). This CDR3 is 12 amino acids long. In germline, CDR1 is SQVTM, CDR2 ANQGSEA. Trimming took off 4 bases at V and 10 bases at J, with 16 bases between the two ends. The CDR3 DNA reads TGCAGCGTTGCGGCGGGGCCCCCGGGAGCTTTCTTT. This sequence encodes CSVAAGPPGAFF. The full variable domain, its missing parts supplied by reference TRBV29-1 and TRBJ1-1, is SAVISQKPSRDICQRGTSLTIQCQVDSQVTMMFWYRQQPGQSLTLIATANQGSEATYESGFVIDKFPISRPNLTFSTLTVSNMSPEDSSIYLCSVAAGPPGAFFGQGTRLTVV.

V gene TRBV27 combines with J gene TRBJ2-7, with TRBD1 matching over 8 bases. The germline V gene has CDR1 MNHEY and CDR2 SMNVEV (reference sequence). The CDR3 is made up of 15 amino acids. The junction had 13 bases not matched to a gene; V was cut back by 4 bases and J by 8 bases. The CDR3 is CASSSMLDRETKQYF. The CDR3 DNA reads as TGTGCCAGCAGTTCAATGTTGGACAGGGAAACTAAGCAGTACTTC.

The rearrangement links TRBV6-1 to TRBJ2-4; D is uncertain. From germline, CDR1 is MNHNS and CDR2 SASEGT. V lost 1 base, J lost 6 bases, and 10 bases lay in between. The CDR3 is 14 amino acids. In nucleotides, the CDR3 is TGTGCCAGCAGTGAAGGGGCAACGAGAAACATTCAGTACTTC. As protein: CASSEGATRNIQYF.